This T cell receptor (beta chain) was sequenced for a study of T cells expressing NK-cell markers. Study information: Source material for TCR beta repertoires consisted of sorted CD3+CD56+NKG2C+, CD3+CD56+NKG2C- and CD3+CD56-NKG2C+ T cells.

TCRdb reanalyzed the 5' RACE reads, giving one entry per CDR3 protein sequence and no DNA. Here the sample table reports 500,000 to 600,000 distinct CDR3 sequences. The germline V gene encodes CDR1 LGHNA and CDR2 YSLEER. The CDR3 runs to 16 residues. Note on this clonotype: Its matching antigen is unknown.

Findings of the study overall: One observes that, in a few donors, these clonotypes were also the leading ones within the CD3+CD56-NKG2C+ fraction.

The V gene is TRBV4-3, the J gene TRBJ2-1; TCRdb indicates TRBD1, and absent DNA this call remains unverified. The source of this sequence is a man aged 18 to 30 in good health. Source material: blood T cells: a sorted CD56 or NKG2C T cell subset, CD4+ or CD8+ T cells, or bulk PBMC T cells (not recorded which). CDR3 protein: CASSQDLGLGTNEQFF.